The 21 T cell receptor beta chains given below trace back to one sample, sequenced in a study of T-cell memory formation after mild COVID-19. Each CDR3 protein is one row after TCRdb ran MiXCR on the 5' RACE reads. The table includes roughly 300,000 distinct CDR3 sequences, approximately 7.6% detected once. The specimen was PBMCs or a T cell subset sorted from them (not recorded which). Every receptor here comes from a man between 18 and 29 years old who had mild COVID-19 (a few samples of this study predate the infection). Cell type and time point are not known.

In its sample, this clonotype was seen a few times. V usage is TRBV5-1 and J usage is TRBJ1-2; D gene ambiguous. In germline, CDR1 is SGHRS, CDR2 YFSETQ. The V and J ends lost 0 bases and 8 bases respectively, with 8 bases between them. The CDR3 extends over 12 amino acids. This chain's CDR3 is CASSLDSAGYTF. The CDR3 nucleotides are TGCGCCAGCAGCTTGGACTCCGCCGGCTACACCTTC. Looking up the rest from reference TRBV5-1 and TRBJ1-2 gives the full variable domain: KAGVTQTPRYLIKTRGQQVTLSCSPISGHRSVSWYQQTPGQGLQFLFEYFSETQRNKGNFPGRFSGRQFSNSRSEMNVSTLELGDSALYLCASSLDSAGYTFGSGTRLTVV.

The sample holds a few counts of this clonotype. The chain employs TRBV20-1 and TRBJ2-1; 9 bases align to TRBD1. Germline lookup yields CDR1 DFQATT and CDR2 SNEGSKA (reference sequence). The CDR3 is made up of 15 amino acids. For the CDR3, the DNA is TGCAGCGTCCTTCCCGGGACAGGGAAGGACAATGAGCAGTTCTTC. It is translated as CSVLPGTGKDNEQFF.

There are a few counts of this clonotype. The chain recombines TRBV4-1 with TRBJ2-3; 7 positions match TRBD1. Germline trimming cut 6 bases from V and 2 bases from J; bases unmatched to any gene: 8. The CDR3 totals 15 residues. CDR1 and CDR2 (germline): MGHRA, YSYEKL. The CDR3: CASRRGTVPTDTQYF. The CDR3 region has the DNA TGCGCCAGCAGACGAGGGACAGTCCCCACAGATACGCAGTATTTT.

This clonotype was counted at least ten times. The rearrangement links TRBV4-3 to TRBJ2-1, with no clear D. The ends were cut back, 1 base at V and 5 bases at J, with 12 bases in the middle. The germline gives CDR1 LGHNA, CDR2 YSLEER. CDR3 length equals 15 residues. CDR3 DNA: TGCGCCAGCAGCCAAGGGGCCAGGATTAACAATGAGCAGTTCTTC. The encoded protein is CASSQGARINNEQFF.

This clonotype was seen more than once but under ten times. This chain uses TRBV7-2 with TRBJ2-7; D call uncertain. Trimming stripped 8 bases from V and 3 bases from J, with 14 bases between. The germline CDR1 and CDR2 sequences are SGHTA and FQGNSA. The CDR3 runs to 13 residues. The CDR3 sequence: CASSNTPDYEQYF. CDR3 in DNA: TGTGCCAGCTCTAATACCCCTGACTACGAGCAGTACTTC.

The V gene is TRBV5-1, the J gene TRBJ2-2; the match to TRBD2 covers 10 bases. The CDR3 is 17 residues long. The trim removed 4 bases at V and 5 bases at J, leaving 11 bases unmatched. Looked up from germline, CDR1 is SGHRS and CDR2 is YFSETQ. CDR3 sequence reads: CASSPRSGGAQTGELFF. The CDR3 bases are TGCGCCAGCAGCCCTAGGAGCGGGGGGGCCCAAACCGGGGAGCTGTTTTTT.

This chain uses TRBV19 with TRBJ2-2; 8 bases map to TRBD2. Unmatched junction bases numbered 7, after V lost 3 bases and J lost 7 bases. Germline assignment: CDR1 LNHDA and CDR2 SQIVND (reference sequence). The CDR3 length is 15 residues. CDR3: CASSMPGGRDGELFF. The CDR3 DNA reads TGTGCCAGTAGTATGCCGGGGGGGCGAGACGGGGAGCTGTTTTTT.

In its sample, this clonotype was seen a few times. This CDR3 is CASSSEGHLNQPQHF. The CDR3, as DNA: TGTGCCAGCAGCTCAGAGGGACATCTCAATCAGCCCCAGCATTTT. This rearrangement joins TRBV7-2 to TRBJ1-5; D perhaps matches TRBD1 (6 bases). Germline V gene sequence: CDR1 SGHTA, CDR2 FQGNSA. With 4 bases removed from V and 3 bases from J, the gap between germline ends came to 13 bases. The CDR3 runs to 15 residues.

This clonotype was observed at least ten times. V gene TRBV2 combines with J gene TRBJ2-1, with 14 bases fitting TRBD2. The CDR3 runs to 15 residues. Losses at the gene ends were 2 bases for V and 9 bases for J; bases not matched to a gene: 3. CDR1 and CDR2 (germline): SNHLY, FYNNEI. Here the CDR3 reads CASSETTSGGGEQFF. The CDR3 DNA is TGTGCCAGCAGTGAAACGACTAGCGGGGGGGGTGAGCAGTTCTTC. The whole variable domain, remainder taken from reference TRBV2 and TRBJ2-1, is EPEVTQTPSHQVTQMGQEVILRCVPISNHLYFYWYRQILGQKVEFLVSFYNNEISEKSEIFDDQFSVERPDGSNFTLKIRSTKLEDSAMYFCASSETTSGGGEQFFGPGTRLTVL.

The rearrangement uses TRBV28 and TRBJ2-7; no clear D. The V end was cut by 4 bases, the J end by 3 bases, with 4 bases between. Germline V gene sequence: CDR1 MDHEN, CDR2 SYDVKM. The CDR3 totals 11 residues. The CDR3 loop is CASSSIYEQYV. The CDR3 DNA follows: TGTGCCAGCAGTTCCATCTACGAGCAGTACGTC.

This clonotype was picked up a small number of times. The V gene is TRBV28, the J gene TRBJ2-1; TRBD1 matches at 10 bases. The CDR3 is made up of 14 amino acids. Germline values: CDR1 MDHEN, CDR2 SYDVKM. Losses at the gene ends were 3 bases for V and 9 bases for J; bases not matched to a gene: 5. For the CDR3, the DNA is TGTGCCAGCAGTTTTCTGACAGGGGGCAGTGAGCAGTTCTTC. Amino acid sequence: CASSFLTGGSEQFF.

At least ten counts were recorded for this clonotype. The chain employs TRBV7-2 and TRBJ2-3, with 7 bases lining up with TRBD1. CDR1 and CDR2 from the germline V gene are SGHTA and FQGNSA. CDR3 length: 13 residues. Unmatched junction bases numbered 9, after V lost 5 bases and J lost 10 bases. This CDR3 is CASSAWERGPQYF. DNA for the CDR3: TGTGCCAGCAGCGCGTGGGAAAGGGGGCCGCAGTATTTT. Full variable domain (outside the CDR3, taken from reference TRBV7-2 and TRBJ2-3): GAGVSQSPSNKVTEKGKDVELRCDPISGHTALYWYRQSLGQGLEFLIYFQGNSAPDKSGLPSDRFSAERTGGSVSTLTIQRTQQEDSAVYLCASSAWERGPQYFGPGTRLTVL.

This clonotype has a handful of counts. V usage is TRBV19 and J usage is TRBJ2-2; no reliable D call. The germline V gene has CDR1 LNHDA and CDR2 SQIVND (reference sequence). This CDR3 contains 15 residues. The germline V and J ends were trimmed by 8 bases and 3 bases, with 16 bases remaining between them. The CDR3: CASGGGTRHTGELFF. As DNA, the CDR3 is TGTGCCAGTGGCGGCGGCACGCGGCACACCGGGGAGCTGTTTTTT. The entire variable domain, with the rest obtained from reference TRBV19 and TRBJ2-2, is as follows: DGGITQSPKYLFRKEGQNVTLSCEQNLNHDAMYWYRQDPGQGLRLIYYSQIVNDFQKGDIAEGYSVSREKKESFPLTVTSAQKNPTAFYLCASGGGTRHTGELFFGEGSRLTVL.

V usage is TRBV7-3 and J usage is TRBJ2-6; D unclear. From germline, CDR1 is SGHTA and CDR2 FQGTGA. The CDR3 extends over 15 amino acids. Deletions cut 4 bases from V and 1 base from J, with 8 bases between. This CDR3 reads CASSSPVSGANVLTF. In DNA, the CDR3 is TGTGCCAGCAGCTCGCCGGTATCTGGGGCCAACGTCCTGACTTTC.

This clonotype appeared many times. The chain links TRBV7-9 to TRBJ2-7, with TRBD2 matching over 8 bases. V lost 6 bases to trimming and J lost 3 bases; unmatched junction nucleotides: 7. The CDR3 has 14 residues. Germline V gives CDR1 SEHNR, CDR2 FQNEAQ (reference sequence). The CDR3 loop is CASSPAGGFYEQYV. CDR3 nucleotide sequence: TGTGCCAGCAGTCCCGCGGGGGGCTTCTACGAGCAGTACGTC.

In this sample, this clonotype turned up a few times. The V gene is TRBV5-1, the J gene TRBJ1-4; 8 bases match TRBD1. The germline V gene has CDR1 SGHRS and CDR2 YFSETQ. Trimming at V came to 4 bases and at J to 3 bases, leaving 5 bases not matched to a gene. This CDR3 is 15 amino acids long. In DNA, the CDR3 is TGCGCCAGCAGCCAAGGGACAGGTCCTAATGAAAAACTGTTTTTT. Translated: CASSQGTGPNEKLFF. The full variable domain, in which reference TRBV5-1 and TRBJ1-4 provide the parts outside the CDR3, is KAGVTQTPRYLIKTRGQQVTLSCSPISGHRSVSWYQQTPGQGLQFLFEYFSETQRNKGNFPGRFSGRQFSNSRSEMNVSTLELGDSALYLCASSQGTGPNEKLFFGSGTQLSVL.

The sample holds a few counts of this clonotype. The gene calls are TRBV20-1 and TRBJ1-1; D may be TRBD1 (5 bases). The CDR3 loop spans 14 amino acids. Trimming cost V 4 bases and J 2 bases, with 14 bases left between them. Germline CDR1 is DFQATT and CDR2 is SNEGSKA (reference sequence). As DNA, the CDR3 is TGCAGTGCTACTGACAGAAGCTATAACACTGAAGCTTTCTTT. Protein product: CSATDRSYNTEAFF.

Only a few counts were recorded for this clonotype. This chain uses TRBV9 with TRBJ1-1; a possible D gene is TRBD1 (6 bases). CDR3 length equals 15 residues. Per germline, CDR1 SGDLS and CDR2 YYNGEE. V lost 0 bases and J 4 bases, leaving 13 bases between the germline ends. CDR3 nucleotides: TGTGCCAGCAGCGTAGTGTCGGGGGGCACCACTGAAGCTTTCTTT. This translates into CASSVVSGGTTEAFF.

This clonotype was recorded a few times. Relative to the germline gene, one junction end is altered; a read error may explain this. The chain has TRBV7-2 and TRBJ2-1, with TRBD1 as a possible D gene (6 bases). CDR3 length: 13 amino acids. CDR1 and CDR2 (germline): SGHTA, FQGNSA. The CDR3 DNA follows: TGTGCCAGCAGCTTGCCAGGGGCCTCCCCGATTCTCTTC. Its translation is CASSLPGASPILF.

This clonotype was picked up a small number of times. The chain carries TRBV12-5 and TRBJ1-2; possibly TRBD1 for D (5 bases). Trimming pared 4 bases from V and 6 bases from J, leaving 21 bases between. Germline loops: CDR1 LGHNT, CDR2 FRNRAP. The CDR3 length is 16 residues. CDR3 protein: CASGSAYRGSADGYTF. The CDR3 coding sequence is TGTGCTAGTGGTTCGGCATATCGGGGGTCAGCGGATGGCTACACCTTC. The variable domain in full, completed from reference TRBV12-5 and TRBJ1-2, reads DARVTQTPRHKVTEMGQEVTMRCQPILGHNTVFWYRQTMMQGLELLAYFRNRAPLDDSGMPKDRFSAEMPDATLATLKIQPSEPRDSAVYFCASGSAYRGSADGYTFGSGTRLTVV.

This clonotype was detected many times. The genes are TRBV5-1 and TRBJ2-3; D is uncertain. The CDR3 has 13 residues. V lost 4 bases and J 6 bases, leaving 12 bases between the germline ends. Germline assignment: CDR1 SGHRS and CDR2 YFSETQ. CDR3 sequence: CASSQPEGDTQYF. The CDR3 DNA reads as TGCGCCAGCAGCCAACCAGAAGGGGATACGCAGTATTTT.